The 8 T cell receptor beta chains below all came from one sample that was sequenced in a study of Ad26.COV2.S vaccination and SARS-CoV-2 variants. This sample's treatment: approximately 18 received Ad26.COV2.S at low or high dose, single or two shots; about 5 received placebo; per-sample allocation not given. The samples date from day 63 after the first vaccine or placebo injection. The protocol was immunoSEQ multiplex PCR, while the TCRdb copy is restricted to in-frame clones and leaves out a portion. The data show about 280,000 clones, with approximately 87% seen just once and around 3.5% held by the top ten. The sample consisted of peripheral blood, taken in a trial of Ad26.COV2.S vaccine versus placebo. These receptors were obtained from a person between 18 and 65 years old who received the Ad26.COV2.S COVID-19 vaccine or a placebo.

The CDR3 loop reads CASSWTVSSNSPLHF. Written as DNA, the CDR3 is TGTGCCAGCAGCTGGACAGTATCTAGTAATTCACCCCTCCACTTT. The genes are TRBV7-8 and TRBJ1-6; weak D call: TRBD1 (6 bases). The CDR3 length is 15 residues. Germline V CDR1 and CDR2: SGHVS, FQNEAQ. With 4 bases removed from V and 6 bases from J, the gap between germline ends came to 13 bases.

Here the CDR3 reads CASSVQDNRLEYF. The CDR3 DNA sequence: TGTGCCAGCAGTGTCCAGGACAATCGATTGGAGTACTTC. The V call is TRBV2, the J call TRBJ2-5, with D maybe TRBD1 (5 bases). The CDR3 is 13 residues long. The germline V gene has CDR1 SNHLY and CDR2 FYNNEI. Trimming removed 4 bases from V and 12 bases from J, with 18 bases in between.

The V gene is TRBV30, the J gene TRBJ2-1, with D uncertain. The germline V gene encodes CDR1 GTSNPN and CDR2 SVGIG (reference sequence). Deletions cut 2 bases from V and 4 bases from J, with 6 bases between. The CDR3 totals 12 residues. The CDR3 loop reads CAWSLTYNEQFF. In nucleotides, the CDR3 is TGTGCCTGGAGTTTGACATACAATGAGCAGTTCTTC.

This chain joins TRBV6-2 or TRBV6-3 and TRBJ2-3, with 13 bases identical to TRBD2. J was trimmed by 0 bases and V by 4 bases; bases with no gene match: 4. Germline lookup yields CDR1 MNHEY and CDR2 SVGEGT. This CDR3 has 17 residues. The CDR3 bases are TGTGCCAGCAGTTCCGGGACTAGCGGGACTAGCACAGATACGCAGTATTTT. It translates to CASSSGTSGTSTDTQYF.

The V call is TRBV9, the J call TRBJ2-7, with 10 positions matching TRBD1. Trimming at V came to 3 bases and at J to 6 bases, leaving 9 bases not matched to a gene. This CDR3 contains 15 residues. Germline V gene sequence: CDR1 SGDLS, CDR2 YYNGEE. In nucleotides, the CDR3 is TGTGCCAGCAGCGGGGGACAGGGGTATTCGGGCGAGCAGTACTTC. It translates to CASSGGQGYSGEQYF.

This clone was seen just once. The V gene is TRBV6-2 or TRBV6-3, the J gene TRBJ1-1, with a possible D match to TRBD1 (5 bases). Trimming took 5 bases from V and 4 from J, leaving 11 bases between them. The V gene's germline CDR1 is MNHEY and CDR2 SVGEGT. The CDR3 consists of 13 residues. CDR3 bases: TGTGCCAGCAGTCCCAGGGTTGGCACTGAAGCTTTCTTT. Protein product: CASSPRVGTEAFF.

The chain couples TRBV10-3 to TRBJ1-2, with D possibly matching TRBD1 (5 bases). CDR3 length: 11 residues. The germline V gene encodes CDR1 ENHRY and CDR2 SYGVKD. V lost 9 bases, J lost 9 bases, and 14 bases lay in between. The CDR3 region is CAITSEGSYTF. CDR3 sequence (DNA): TGTGCCATTACCTCAGAGGGGAGCTACACCTTC.

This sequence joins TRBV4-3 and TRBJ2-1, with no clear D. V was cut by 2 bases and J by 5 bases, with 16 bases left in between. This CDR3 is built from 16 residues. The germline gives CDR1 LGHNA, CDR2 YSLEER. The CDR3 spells CASSQSWAGDDNEQFF. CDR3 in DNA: TGCGCCAGCAGCCAAAGCTGGGCCGGTGATGACAATGAGCAGTTCTTC.